This TCR beta chain emerged from a study of T-cell memory formation after mild COVID-19 (dated by TCRdb to 2020 to 2023). Concerning the study at large: TCR sequence clusters from the two donors were found to be largely donor specific. In two donors, T-cell clones that expanded and contracted after mild COVID-19 were followed by sequencing TCRalpha and TCRbeta repertoires longitudinally. The cohort comprised two young, previously healthy adult volunteers, one female and one male. General conclusions and limits of the study: SARS-CoV-2 specificity was not confirmed for the second-wave clones peaking on day 37. Contracting CD4+ clones turned up mainly in the CM and EM memory subsets, whereas EMRA was where CD8+ clones were enriched. Balanced CD4/CD8 phenotypes were observed for clones contracting from day 15 to 85, whereas a bias towards CD4+ was observed for a second wave of clones expanding from day 15 to 37. Some responding clones were detected in pre-infection memory, suggesting pre-existing cross-reactive memory T cells joined the SARS-CoV-2 response. The study covered only a couple of mild cases, and larger cohorts including severe cases with pre-infection samples were considered necessary.

This clonotype was seen a handful of times. No cognate antigen has been identified for it. Per-base qualities were not stored, and no clone one base away is much larger. Ficoll-Paque density gradient centrifugation was used to isolate PBMCs. The CDR3 contains 14 residues, cysteine and phenylalanine counted. The kept DNA is CDR3 alone, 42 bases in frame from the first base. The CDR1 and CDR2 encoded by the germline V gene (reference sequence) are SGHAT and FQDESV. V is cut back by 1 base and J by 7 bases, with 2 bases in the junction unmatched. Sequenced on an Illumina NovaSeq 6000. TCRalpha and TCRbeta cDNA libraries were constructed by 5'RACE with constant-segment primers, with sample barcodes and unique molecular identifiers being introduced. Trizol reagent was used to extract RNA from every sample. Amplification of the libraries took two PCR steps, and the second step added a second sample barcode plus Illumina TruSeq adapters. Sequencing of libraries was performed on an Illumina NovaSeq with 2 x 150 bp paired-end reads. For the original study's pipeline: With migec v1.2.7, reads were demultiplexed and then collapsed into UMI-guided consensus sequences. Using mixcr v2.1.11, UMI consensuses were aligned to TRA and TRB V and J templates and then assembled into clonotypes. A clonotype was counted as expanded or contracted only if both edgeR and NoisET called the change significant, with noise models trained on biological replicates. For edgeR calls, a false discovery rate-adjusted p below 0.01 and a log2 fold-change threshold of 1 were applied. As an exploratory analysis of dynamics, max-normalized trajectories of the 1000 most abundant clonotypes were examined by PCA with hierarchical clustering. Separately sequenced CD4+ and CD8+ repertoires were used to assign a CD4 or CD8 phenotype to each responding clone. TCRdb passed the public sequencing reads through fastp at Q25 and MiXCR, retaining productive beta sequences. Rows with one shared CDR3 protein collapse into an entry with the most common genes and DNA. The V and J calls, along with clone size, are taken from TCRdb and not from the paper's own processing. Within this sample are some 320,000 distinct CDR3 sequences, with around 15% of them counted one time only. Of the sample, approximately 20% falls within the top ten clones.

The clonotype comes from a man younger than 35 who had mild COVID-19 (a few samples of this study predate the infection). The sample titles of this study are shuffled in the database, so cell type and time point are left out; the donor was told from shared clones. The sample was PBMCs or a T cell subset sorted from them (not recorded which). The chain uses TRBV11-1 and TRBJ2-1; TRBD2 matches 9 bases in the middle. In nucleotide form, the sequence is TGTGCCAGCAGCTTAGTTCTAGCGGGGAATGAGCAGTTCTTC. The resulting protein is CASSLVLAGNEQFF.